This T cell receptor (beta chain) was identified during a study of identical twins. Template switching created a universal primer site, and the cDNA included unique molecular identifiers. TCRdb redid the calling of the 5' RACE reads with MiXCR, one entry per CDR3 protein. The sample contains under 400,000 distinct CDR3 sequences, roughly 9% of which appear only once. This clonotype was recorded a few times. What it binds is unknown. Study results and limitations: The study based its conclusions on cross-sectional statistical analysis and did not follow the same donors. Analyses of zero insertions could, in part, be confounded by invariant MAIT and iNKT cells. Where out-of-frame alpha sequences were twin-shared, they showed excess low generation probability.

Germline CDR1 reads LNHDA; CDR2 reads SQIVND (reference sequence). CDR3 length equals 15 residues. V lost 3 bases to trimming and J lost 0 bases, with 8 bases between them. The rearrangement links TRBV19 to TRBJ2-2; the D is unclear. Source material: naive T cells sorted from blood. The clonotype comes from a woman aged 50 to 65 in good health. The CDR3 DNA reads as TGTGCCAGTAGTATGAGGAACACGAACACCGGGGAGCTGTTTTTT. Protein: CASSMRNTNTGELFF.